This T cell receptor beta chain is drawn from a study of blood T cells in healthy people across ages. Whole-study results and caveats: It was the long-lived donors that had more naive CD4+ cells and higher diversity than aged donors. Diversity figures derived from one million T cells were judged to underestimate the true value.

This clonotype was observed a handful of times. The antigen is unknown. Alongside a J-beta primer mix, a sample-barcoded 5' primer served in a second PCR lasting about 7 to 12 cycles. Unique molecular identifiers of 12 random nucleotides labeled each cDNA. TCRdb reprocessed the 5' RACE reads via MiXCR and lists one record per CDR3 protein. The sample has roughly 1,700,000 distinct CDR3 sequences, 28% seen once. The ends were cut back, 3 bases at V and 11 bases at J, with 8 bases in the middle. CDR3 length: 11 amino acids. The sample was blood. The TCR was taken from a woman aged 30 to 39 in good health. This chain connects TRBV12-3 or TRBV12-4 to TRBJ2-1; no reliable D call. The CDR3 loop is CASSFRMQQFF. The CDR3 DNA follows: TGTGCCAGCAGTTTTCGGATGCAGCAGTTCTTC.